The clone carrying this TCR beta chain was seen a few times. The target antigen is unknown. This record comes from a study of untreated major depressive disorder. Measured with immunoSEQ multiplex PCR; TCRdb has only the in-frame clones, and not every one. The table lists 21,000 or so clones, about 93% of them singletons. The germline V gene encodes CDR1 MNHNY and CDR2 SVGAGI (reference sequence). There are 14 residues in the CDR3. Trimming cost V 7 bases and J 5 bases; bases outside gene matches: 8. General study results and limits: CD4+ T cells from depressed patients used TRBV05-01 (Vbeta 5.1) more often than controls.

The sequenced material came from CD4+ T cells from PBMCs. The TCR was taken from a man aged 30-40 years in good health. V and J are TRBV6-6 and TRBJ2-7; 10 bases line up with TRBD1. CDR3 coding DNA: TGTGCCAGCACCAGACAGGGGGCGGCGAACGAGCAGTACTTC. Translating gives CASTRQGAANEQYF.